These 17 T cell receptor beta chains came from one sample sequenced in a study of persistence of HIV-infected CD4 T cells. Lysates of CMV-infected fibroblasts at approximately 10 ug/mL stimulated these cells. Sorted nonresponding memory CD4+ T cells were CD40L-negative, CD69-negative, CD45RO-high. Antigens for these TCRs are unknown. Sequencing used immunoSEQ version 4 in survey mode. Only in-frame clones appear in the TCRdb table, and some are missing; sequencing was by immunoSEQ multiplex PCR. The sample holds 50,000 or so clones, around 72% seen once. This specimen was CD4+ T cells sorted from PBMCs after 18-hour stimulation, taken from a patient who received antiretroviral therapy. The source of these receptors is an adult man with HIV who was CMV-seropositive.

V usage is TRBV29-1 and J usage is TRBJ1-1, with D unclear. V lost 5 bases to trimming and J lost 5 bases, with 12 bases between them. Germline CDR1 SQVTM, CDR2 ANQGSEA. The length of the CDR3 is 12 residues. CDR3 sequence reads: CSVYGFGTEAFF. The CDR3 DNA is TGCAGCGTTTACGGATTCGGGACTGAAGCTTTCTTT.

The chain has TRBV18 and TRBJ2-1, with D perhaps being TRBD1 or TRBD2 (5 bases each). This CDR3 contains 16 residues. The germline CDR1 and CDR2 sequences are KGHSH and LQKENI. Between the trimmed V and J ends, which lost 6 bases and 1 base, there was a span of 16 bases. Here the CDR3 DNA reads TGTGCCAGCTCCCTATCCGGGACGGGGTCCTACAATGAGCAGTTCTTC. Residues: CASSLSGTGSYNEQFF.

The CDR3 sequence is CASSLGPGLLNTEAFF. The CDR3 DNA reads TGTGCCAGCAGTTTAGGGCCGGGACTTCTTAACACTGAAGCTTTCTTT. The V call is TRBV27, the J call TRBJ1-1; TRBD1 might be the D (5 bases). With 2 bases removed from V and 2 bases from J, the gap between germline ends came to 15 bases. The CDR3 is 16 amino acids. Germline values: CDR1 MNHEY, CDR2 SMNVEV (reference sequence).

This clone was counted a few times. This chain joins TRBV13 and TRBJ1-1, with D possibly TRBD1 on 5 matching bases. Germline CDR1 and CDR2: PRHDT and FYEKMQ (reference sequence). This CDR3 contains 14 residues. Trimming pared 5 bases from V and 4 bases from J, leaving 14 bases between. This CDR3 reads CASSTSGRGTEAFF. CDR3 DNA: TGTGCCAGCAGCACCTCAGGGAGGGGCACTGAAGCTTTCTTT.

The chain has TRBV10-2 and TRBJ2-1; maybe TRBD2 (6 bases). The CDR3 has 10 amino acids. In germline, CDR1 is WSHSY, CDR2 SAAADI. V lost 10 bases and J lost 12, with 13 bases in between. The CDR3 DNA sequence: TGCGCCACCAGGTGGGAGGTGCAGTTCTTC. Its translation is CATRWEVQFF.

This clone came up a few times. The chain employs TRBV7-2 and TRBJ2-1; D ambiguous. Germline values: CDR1 SGHTA, CDR2 FQGNSA. Trimming cost V 6 bases and J 4 bases, with 16 bases left between them. The CDR3 extends over 15 amino acids. DNA for the CDR3: TGTGCCAGCAGGAAAGAAGCGAGACCTTACAATGAGCAGTTCTTC. Protein product: CASRKEARPYNEQFF.

V is TRBV10-3 and J is TRBJ2-7, with no clear D. Per the germline V gene, CDR1 is ENHRY and CDR2 is SYGVKD. CDR3 length: 12 amino acids. V lost 4 bases, J lost 3 bases, and 7 bases lay in between. The CDR3 DNA reads as TGTGCCATCAGTGTTAACAACTACGAGCAGTACTTC. Encoded protein: CAISVNNYEQYF.

The J gene is TRBJ1-2, the V gene TRBV9; D unclear. The V gene lost 4 bases and the J gene lost 5 bases, with 12 bases spanning the gap. There are 13 residues in the CDR3. Germline lookup yields CDR1 SGDLS and CDR2 YYNGEE. DNA for the CDR3: TGTGCCAGCAGCCAAGCCAACAGTTATGGCTACACCTTC. Protein: CASSQANSYGYTF.

This clone was counted only a few times. V usage is TRBV11-2 and J usage is TRBJ1-6; weak D call: TRBD1 (5 bases). Trimming stripped 7 bases from V and 9 bases from J, with 13 bases between. Germline V gene sequence: CDR1 SGHAT, CDR2 FQNNGV. The CDR3 spans 13 residues. Written as DNA, the CDR3 is TGTGCCAGCACCTCCTCAGGGCGTTCACCCCTCCACTTT. It translates to CASTSSGRSPLHF.

The chain joins TRBV24-1 to TRBJ2-7; possibly TRBD1 for D (6 bases). CDR1 is KGHDR, CDR2 SFDVKD, per germline. CDR3 length: 14 residues. Between the trimmed V and J ends, which lost 7 bases and 3 bases, there was a span of 15 bases. CDR3 nucleotide sequence: TGTGCCACCAGGAAGGGGGAAGGGAACTACGAGCAGTACTTC. Translating gives CATRKGEGNYEQYF.

The chain joins TRBV7-2 to TRBJ1-2; 8 bases map to TRBD1. Trimming removed 0 bases from V and 7 bases from J; junction bases left unmatched: 13. The CDR3 is made up of 17 amino acids. CDR1 SGHTA and CDR2 FQGNSA come from the germline V gene. The CDR3 spells CASSLAGGGTGRVGYTF. The CDR3 DNA reads as TGTGCCAGCAGCTTAGCGGGTGGAGGGACAGGCAGAGTTGGCTACACCTTC.

The chain recombines TRBV14 with TRBJ1-2, with D maybe TRBD1 (5 bases). The V gene lost 0 bases and the J gene lost 8 bases, with 16 bases spanning the gap. Germline loops: CDR1 SGHDN, CDR2 FVKESK. The CDR3 loop spans 15 amino acids. The CDR3 DNA sequence: TGTGCCAGCAGCCAAGATAGGGGATCCGGCCGAGGCTACACCTTC. It codes for CASSQDRGSGRGYTF.

The rearrangement uses TRBV12-3 or TRBV12-4 and TRBJ1-2; possible D gene TRBD1, 6 bases. This CDR3 region has 13 residues. V was trimmed by 6 bases and J by 4 bases, leaving 12 bases between them. In DNA form, the CDR3 reads TGTGCCAGCAGACCGGACAGCTTCTATGGCTACACCTTC. Its translation: CASRPDSFYGYTF.

This clone occurred a few times. The V gene is TRBV6-5, the J gene TRBJ2-7; D possibly corresponds to TRBD1 (6 bases). With 2 bases removed from V and 3 bases from J, the gap between germline ends came to 17 bases. CDR1 is MNHEY, CDR2 SVGAGI, per germline. The CDR3 has 16 amino acids. CDR3 sequence reads: CASSYLMGAGRYEQYF. The CDR3 nucleotides are TGTGCCAGCAGTTACCTTATGGGGGCCGGGCGCTACGAGCAGTACTTC.

The V gene is TRBV5-6, the J gene TRBJ1-3; D gene uncertain. The length of the CDR3 is 16 residues. V was clipped by 4 bases and J by 2 bases, with 16 bases between them. CDR1 is SGHDT and CDR2 is YYEEEE in the germline V gene. The CDR3 spells CASSTPQTTPGNTIYF. The CDR3, as DNA: TGTGCCAGCAGCACCCCTCAGACCACGCCTGGAAACACCATATATTTT.

The J gene is TRBJ1-1, the V gene TRBV10-3, with D uncertain. This CDR3 is 13 amino acids long. In germline, CDR1 is ENHRY, CDR2 SYGVKD. V lost 6 bases and J lost 1, with 9 bases in between. The CDR3 DNA sequence: TGTGCCATCAGGAACTCCCCGAACACTGAAGCTTTCTTT. This codes for CAIRNSPNTEAFF.

The chain employs TRBV6-2 or TRBV6-3 and TRBJ2-1, with D tentatively TRBD2 (5 bases). Germline loops: CDR1 MNHEY, CDR2 SVGEGT. The CDR3 runs to 16 residues. Trimming shortened V by 1 base and J by 2 bases, and 12 bases separated the two germline ends. CDR3 sequence reads: CASSYLAGTAYNEQFF. In DNA, the CDR3 is TGTGCCAGCAGTTACTTGGCGGGCACTGCCTACAATGAGCAGTTCTTC.